This T cell receptor beta chain is from a study of blood T cell repertoires in COVID-19. Profiling relied on immunoSEQ multiplex PCR, and the TCRdb table lists in-frame clones only, not all of them. This sample has approximately 320,000 clones, with approximately 88% found just once. J gave up 4 bases and V 4 bases, and 6 bases lay outside the gene matches. CDR3 length equals 14 residues. Per germline, CDR1 SGHRS and CDR2 YFSETQ. On this clone itself: The sample contains more than one DNA sequence encoding this CDR3.

The material sequenced was PBMCs or T cells enriched from blood (not recorded which). V and J are TRBV5-1 and TRBJ2-5; TRBD2 agrees at 8 bases. This TCR was sampled from a woman between 18 and 29 years old who had recovered from COVID-19. CDR3 in amino acids: CASSPGGAGETQYF. The CDR3, as DNA: TGCGCCAGCAGCCCCGGGGGGGCTGGAGAGACCCAGTACTTC.